The 26 T cell receptor beta chains presented below share a single source sample, sequenced in a study of CD8 T cells in Susac syndrome. With random hexamers, reverse transcription was performed on about 0.45 to 1 ug of RNA. Using its own MiXCR run on the immunoSEQ multiplex PCR reads, TCRdb lists one record per CDR3 protein. The data hold 150,000 or so distinct CDR3 sequences, with 85% to 95% observed a single time. The sequenced sample consisted of CD4+ T cells from PBMCs. These receptors were obtained from a human donor with Susac syndrome.

The chain has TRBV12-3 or TRBV12-4 and TRBJ2-6; no reliable D call. The CDR3 has 15 amino acids. V lost 3 bases and J 2 bases, leaving 8 bases between the germline ends. CDR3 sequence (DNA): TGTGCCAGCAGTTTGTCAACGCCTGGGGCCAACGTCCTGACTTTC. Translating it yields CASSLSTPGANVLTF.

This chain connects TRBV29-1 to TRBJ2-3; 8 nucleotides agree with TRBD2. V was clipped by 7 bases and J by 4 bases; unmatched bases: 28. From germline, CDR1 is SQVTM and CDR2 ANQGSEA. The CDR3 runs to 20 residues. CDR3 in DNA: TGCAGCGCCCACCCCCCGAGGGCGAGCGGGGGCCCTAACTGGGCAGATACGCAGTATTTT. It translates to CSAHPPRASGGPNWADTQYF.

The J gene is TRBJ2-1, the V gene TRBV20-1; no firm D call. The CDR3 covers 10 residues. V shed 0 bases and J shed 10 bases, with 4 bases lying between them. In germline, CDR1 is DFQATT, CDR2 SNEGSKA (reference sequence). For the CDR3, the DNA is TGCAGTGCTAGAGACGGAGAGCAGTTCTTC. Residues: CSARDGEQFF.

This clonotype was observed a single time. The junction does not match germline at one end; this may be a read error. The rearrangement links TRBV20-1 to TRBJ2-3, with 7 positions matching TRBD2. This CDR3 contains 14 residues. Germline V CDR1 and CDR2: DFQATT, SNEGSKA (reference sequence). The CDR3 loop is CSARGRDHTDTQYF. The CDR3 bases are TGCAGTGCCAGAGGGAGGGACCACACAGATACGCAGTATTTT.

The chain carries TRBV20-1 and TRBJ2-5; 8 nucleotides align to TRBD2. Unmatched junction bases numbered 11, after V lost 0 bases and J lost 2 bases. The CDR3 length is 17 residues. From germline, CDR1 is DFQATT and CDR2 SNEGSKA (reference sequence). The CDR3 DNA is TGCAGTGCTAGAGATCGACGTAGAGCGGGGGCACAAGAGACCCAGTACTTC. It encodes CSARDRRRAGAQETQYF.

The CDR3 coding sequence is TGTGCCAGCAGTTTGGGCAGTAATTCACCCCTCCACTTT. The encoded protein is CASSLGSNSPLHF. J is TRBJ1-6 and V is TRBV12-3 or TRBV12-4; unclear D gene. This CDR3 has 13 amino acids. The V and J ends lost 3 bases and 6 bases respectively, with 6 bases between them.

The chain carries TRBV7-2 and TRBJ1-1; D is unresolved. The ends were cut back, 0 bases at V and 4 bases at J, with 12 bases in the middle. The CDR3 consists of 15 residues. Germline CDR1 and CDR2: SGHTA and FQGNSA. CDR3 amino acids: CASSLAEGFGTEAFF. The CDR3 DNA reads TGTGCCAGCAGCTTAGCGGAAGGGTTCGGCACTGAAGCTTTCTTT.

This clonotype was observed once. The chain is built from TRBV7-9 and TRBJ1-1; a weak D match, TRBD1 (5 bases). V dropped 0 bases and J dropped 4 bases, with 6 bases sitting between them. Germline V gene data show CDR1 as SEHNR and CDR2 as FQNEAQ (reference sequence). This CDR3 is built from 13 residues. The chain's CDR3 is CASSLAGTTEAFF. The CDR3 DNA reads as TGTGCCAGCAGCTTAGCCGGGACCACTGAAGCTTTCTTT.

V and J are TRBV29-1 and TRBJ1-2, with a weak D call TRBD1 (5 bases). The CDR3 covers 12 residues. Germline V lookup: CDR1 SQVTM, CDR2 ANQGSEA. V shed 8 bases and J shed 4 bases, with 14 bases lying between them. This CDR3 reads CSPRGASYGYTF. The CDR3, as DNA: TGCAGCCCGCGGGGCGCCAGCTATGGCTACACCTTC.

This chain joins TRBV6-5 and TRBJ2-2; D is uncertain. V was cut by 4 bases and J by 4 bases, with 4 bases left in between. CDR3 length: 12 amino acids. Germline V gene sequence: CDR1 MNHEY, CDR2 SVGAGI. Here the CDR3 reads CASSWSTGELFF. CDR3 nucleotides: TGTGCCAGCAGTTGGAGCACCGGGGAGCTGTTTTTT.

The chain links TRBV15 to TRBJ2-7, with 7 bases fitting TRBD2. With V trimmed by 0 bases and J by 5 bases, 4 bases remained unmatched. Germline V lookup: CDR1 LNHNV, CDR2 YYDKDF (reference sequence). This CDR3 is 14 amino acids long. CDR3 coding DNA: TGTGCCACCAGCAGAGAGGGGGGGGACCACGAGCAGTACTTC. The encoded protein is CATSREGGDHEQYF.

J is TRBJ2-3 and V is TRBV9; D gene unclear. V gave up 4 bases and J gave up 1 base, with 10 bases separating them. This CDR3 spans 14 amino acids. Per germline, CDR1 SGDLS and CDR2 YYNGEE. Here the CDR3 DNA reads TGTGCCAGCAGCCCAGAGCAACGCACAGATACGCAGTATTTT. This encodes CASSPEQRTDTQYF. The whole variable domain, filled in from reference TRBV9 and TRBJ2-3, reads DSGVTQTPKHLITATGQRVTLRCSPRSGDLSVYWYQQSLDQGLQFLIQYYNGEERAKGNILERFSAQQFPDLHSELNLSSLELGDSALYFCASSPEQRTDTQYFGPGTRLTVL.

The chain links TRBV6-1 to TRBJ2-7, with TRBD2 matching over 7 bases. The length of the CDR3 is 13 residues. Germline-derived CDR1 and CDR2 are MNHNS and SASEGT. Unmatched junction bases numbered 9, after V lost 1 base and J lost 12 bases. In nucleotides, the CDR3 is TGTGCCAGCAGTGAAGGATTAGGGACTACGTGGTACTTC. Protein product: CASSEGLGTTWYF.

CDR3 DNA sequence: TGTGCCAGCAGCGCTGATCCCTATGGCTACACCTTC. This sequence encodes CASSADPYGYTF. This sequence joins TRBV9 and TRBJ1-2; D ambiguous. Germline V gene sequence: CDR1 SGDLS, CDR2 YYNGEE. Trimming took off 3 bases at V and 4 bases at J, with 7 bases between the two ends. CDR3 length: 12 residues.

This clonotype was counted once. J is TRBJ1-2 and V is TRBV4-1, with a weak D call TRBD1 (5 bases). This CDR3 is 15 amino acids long. Trimming stripped 0 bases from V and 8 bases from J, with 16 bases between. Germline V lookup: CDR1 MGHRA, CDR2 YSYEKL. The CDR3 DNA is TGCGCCAGCAGCCAAGATGGGGGGGTAACGCGAGGCTACACCTTC. This sequence encodes CASSQDGGVTRGYTF.

The chain has TRBV20-1 and TRBJ1-4; D ambiguous. The CDR3 runs 12 residues. CDR1 DFQATT and CDR2 SNEGSKA come from the germline V gene (reference sequence). Trimming stripped 4 bases from V and 4 bases from J, with 7 bases between. This CDR3 is CSAIGLNEKLFF. CDR3 nucleotides: TGCAGTGCTATCGGCCTTAATGAAAAACTGTTTTTT.

This clonotype has only a few counts. The chain couples TRBV16 to TRBJ2-2; no firm D call. The CDR3 loop spans 11 amino acids. Germline CDR1 and CDR2: KGHSY and FQNENV. Trimming removed 4 bases from V and 4 bases from J, with 1 base in between. The CDR3 DNA is TGTGCCAGCAGCCTCACCGGGGAGCTGTTTTTT. Residues: CASSLTGELFF.

This chain connects TRBV6-6 to TRBJ1-4; D call uncertain. The CDR3 spans 14 residues. Germline V gene sequence: CDR1 MNHNY, CDR2 SVGAGI (reference sequence). V was pared by 3 bases and J by 0 bases, with 5 bases between. Here the CDR3 reads CASSYRATNEKLFF. In nucleotides, the CDR3 is TGTGCCAGCAGTTATCGTGCAACTAATGAAAAACTGTTTTTT.

This sequence joins TRBV29-1 and TRBJ2-5, with 7 bases aligning to TRBD1. J lost 1 base, V lost 3 bases, and 2 bases had no gene match. The CDR3 is 13 amino acids. The germline gives CDR1 SQVTM, CDR2 ANQGSEA. CDR3 region: CSVDGTAQETQYF. The CDR3 DNA reads TGCAGCGTTGATGGGACAGCCCAAGAGACCCAGTACTTC.

The chain uses TRBV15 and TRBJ2-7; D might be TRBD1 (5 bases). The CDR3 extends over 14 amino acids. Trimming pared 4 bases from V and 7 bases from J, leaving 17 bases between. The germline V gene encodes CDR1 LNHNV and CDR2 YYDKDF (reference sequence). The CDR3, as DNA: TGTGCCACCAGCACCGCCTCCAGGGTGGGGGAGCAGTACTTC. Encoded protein: CATSTASRVGEQYF.

This rearrangement joins TRBV20-1 to TRBJ1-4; D is unresolved. Between the trimmed V and J ends, which lost 3 bases and 8 bases, there was a span of 4 bases. CDR3 length: 10 residues. Germline lookup yields CDR1 DFQATT and CDR2 SNEGSKA (reference sequence). CDR3 region: CSAREEKLFF. DNA of the CDR3: TGCAGTGCTAGGGAGGAAAAACTGTTTTTT.

The chain uses TRBV29-1 and TRBJ2-2; a possible D gene is TRBD2 (6 bases). Germline-derived CDR1 and CDR2 are SQVTM and ANQGSEA. V was shortened by 8 bases and J by 5 bases, with 15 bases between the two germline ends. The CDR3 extends over 13 amino acids. Here the CDR3 reads CSITGVMTGELFF. The CDR3 DNA sequence: TGCAGCATTACGGGGGTGATGACCGGGGAGCTGTTTTTT.

V usage is TRBV18 and J usage is TRBJ1-1; D is undetermined. Germline values: CDR1 KGHSH, CDR2 LQKENI. Trimming removed 3 bases at V and 1 base at J, with 15 bases between. The CDR3 consists of 16 residues. The CDR3 spells CASSPVSRPSNTEAFF. The CDR3, as DNA: TGTGCCAGCTCACCGGTGTCAAGGCCATCGAACACTGAAGCTTTCTTT.

The CDR3 nucleotides read TGTGCCAGCAGCCTGGACAGGGACGAGCAGTACTTC. Translation: CASSLDRDEQYF. The chain has TRBV11-3 and TRBJ2-7, with 8 bases identical to TRBD1. Germline V gives CDR1 SGHNT, CDR2 YENEEA. There are 12 residues in the CDR3. With 5 bases clipped from V and 5 bases from J, the junction kept 2 bases outside the gene matches. The complete variable domain, with remaining parts taken from reference TRBV11-3 and TRBJ2-7, reads EAGVVQSPRYKIIEKKQPVAFWCNPISGHNTLYWYLQNLGQGPELLIRYENEEAVDDSQLPKDRFSAERLKGVDSTLKIQPAELGDSAVYLCASSLDRDEQYFGPGTRLTVT.

This clonotype was seen a single time. This chain links TRBV6-5 with TRBJ2-3; weak D call: TRBD2 (5 bases). V was shortened by 7 bases and J by 2 bases, with 7 bases between the two germline ends. The CDR3 is 12 amino acids. CDR1 and CDR2 from the germline V gene are MNHEY and SVGAGI. The CDR3 DNA is TGTGCCAGCATCGGGGTCACAGATACGCAGTATTTT. Residues: CASIGVTDTQYF.

This chain links TRBV11-2 with TRBJ2-7; TRBD2 might be the D (7 bases). Germline-derived CDR1 and CDR2 are SGHAT and FQNNGV. Trimming removed 5 bases from V and 2 bases from J, with 16 bases in between. The CDR3 totals 15 residues. CDR3 nucleotide sequence: TGTGCCAGCAGCCGAGGGGGGGGATCGACCTACGAGCAGTACTTC. It specifies CASSRGGGSTYEQYF.